Following are 12 T cell receptor beta chains from one sample sequenced in a study of T cells in Graves' hyperthyroidism and ophthalmopathy (dated by TCRdb to 2018 to 2020). The library was generated by multiplex PCR. TCRdb shows the sequencer as Illumina HiSeq 2000. Amplification of TCR beta CDR3 regions was carried out from RNA transcripts. A first-round RT-PCR of the TCR CDR3 used the HTBI primer set with the Qiagen OneStep RT-PCR kit. TCRdb cleaned the public reads at Q25 with fastp, built clones with MiXCR and kept in-frame beta chains. Identical CDR3 proteins give one entry, which carries the most common genes and DNA. Recorded for this sample are hundreds of thousands of distinct CDR3 sequences; approximately 15% of them occurred a single time. The ten largest make up roughly 14% of the sample. Input material: blood. The receptors derive from a middle-aged woman with Graves' hyperthyroidism.

As regards this clonotype: It may be a read error: a sequence one base away is much more abundant. The chain links TRBV3-1 to TRBJ2-5; the D is unclear. This CDR3 is 14 amino acids long. V was shortened by 0 bases and J by 9 bases, with 14 bases between the two germline ends. Germline CDR1 is LGHDT and CDR2 is YNNKEL (reference sequence). This CDR3 reads CASSQESSKKAQYF. DNA for the CDR3: TGTGCCAGCAGCCAAGAGAGCAGTAAAAAGGCCCAGTACTTC.

Ten or more counts support this clonotype. The rearrangement joins TRBV2 to TRBJ1-5, with D perhaps TRBD1 (5 bases). V gave up 6 bases and J gave up 4 bases, with 13 bases separating them. Germline V CDR1 and CDR2: SNHLY, FYNNEI. This CDR3 region has 14 residues. CDR3 DNA sequence: TGTGCCAGCAGCCTTACGGGGGAAAATCAGCCCCAGCATTTT. Translation: CASSLTGENQPQHF.

This clonotype was seen repeatedly, ten times or more. The chain has TRBV11-2 and TRBJ2-7, with D perhaps TRBD2 (5 bases). Germline V gives CDR1 SGHAT, CDR2 FQNNGV. With 0 bases removed from V and 7 bases from J, the gap between germline ends came to 7 bases. This CDR3 spans 12 amino acids. The CDR3 DNA follows: TGTGCCAGCAGCTTAGAGCGGGTTGAGCAGTACTTC. It yields the protein CASSLERVEQYF.

This clonotype has at least ten counts. The genes are TRBV28 and TRBJ1-5; the match to TRBD1 covers 8 bases. Germline loops: CDR1 MDHEN, CDR2 SYDVKM. CDR3 length: 15 amino acids. Trimming at V came to 3 bases and at J to 6 bases, leaving 7 bases not matched to a gene. The CDR3 region has the DNA TGTGCCAGCAGTTTCGTTTTGACAGGGGCTCAGCCCCAGCATTTT. The encoded protein is CASSFVLTGAQPQHF.

The chain joins TRBV19 to TRBJ2-1; TRBD2 matches 16 bases. V lost 5 bases to trimming and J lost 9 bases; unmatched junction nucleotides: 13. The germline V gene encodes CDR1 LNHDA and CDR2 SQIVND (reference sequence). The CDR3 spans 18 residues. The CDR3 reads CASSPRQGLAGGPGEQFF. The CDR3 nucleotides read TGTGCCAGTAGTCCTCGACAGGGACTAGCGGGAGGGCCGGGTGAGCAGTTCTTC. The whole variable domain, filled in from reference TRBV19 and TRBJ2-1, reads DGGITQSPKYLFRKEGQNVTLSCEQNLNHDAMYWYRQDPGQGLRLIYYSQIVNDFQKGDIAEGYSVSREKKESFPLTVTSAQKNPTAFYLCASSPRQGLAGGPGEQFFGPGTRLTVL.

This clonotype was counted at least ten times. V gene TRBV11-2 combines with J gene TRBJ1-2; 7 bases match TRBD1. There are 15 residues in the CDR3. V trimming: 1 base; J trimming: 6 bases; junction bases outside the gene matches: 8. The V gene's germline CDR1 is SGHAT and CDR2 FQNNGV. CDR3 sequence (DNA): TGTGCCAGCAGCTTAGGTTACAGGGGCGCGGATGGCTACACCTTC. It translates to CASSLGYRGADGYTF.

This clonotype was seen only a few times. This chain links TRBV6-1 with TRBJ2-7, with D perhaps TRBD1 (5 bases). Germline V gives CDR1 MNHNS, CDR2 SASEGT. The CDR3 sequence is 15 residues long. V lost 3 bases and J 7 bases, leaving 19 bases between the germline ends. The CDR3 protein is CASSDRPGKLGEQYF. The CDR3 region has the DNA TGTGCCAGCAGTGATCGGCCAGGGAAGCTGGGGGAGCAGTACTTC.

The table lists this clonotype with many counts. The J gene is TRBJ2-5, the V gene TRBV28; tentatively, D is TRBD2 (6 bases). The CDR3 covers 13 residues. The germline V and J ends were trimmed by 2 bases and 6 bases, with 10 bases remaining between them. CDR1 is MDHEN and CDR2 is SYDVKM in the germline V gene. Here the CDR3 DNA reads TGTGCCAGCAGTTTAGGAGGGTGGAAGACCCAGTACTTC. It codes for CASSLGGWKTQYF.

The rearrangement uses TRBV11-1 and TRBJ1-2; a possible D gene is TRBD1 (6 bases). V lost 4 bases and J lost 4, with 13 bases in between. The length of the CDR3 is 14 residues. Germline CDR1 is SGHAT and CDR2 is FQDESV (reference sequence). The DNA of the CDR3 is TGTGCCAGCAGCTCTAGAGGGGGGCTCTATGGCTACACCTTC. It is translated as CASSSRGGLYGYTF. Based on the CDR3 plus reference TRBV11-1 and TRBJ1-2, the full variable domain is EAEVAQSPRYKITEKSQAVAFWCDPISGHATLYWYRQILGQGPELLVQFQDESVVDDSQLPKDRFSAERLKGVDSTLKIQPAELGDSAMYLCASSSRGGLYGYTFGSGTRLTVV.

CDR3 in amino acids: CASSSFGGTEAFF. DNA of the CDR3: TGTGCCAGCAGCTCTTTTGGGGGCACTGAAGCTTTCTTT. The chain recombines TRBV2 with TRBJ1-1; maybe TRBD1 (5 bases). Germline loops: CDR1 SNHLY, CDR2 FYNNEI. The ends were cut back, 6 bases at V and 4 bases at J, with 12 bases in the middle. This CDR3 spans 13 amino acids.

The chain links TRBV18 to TRBJ1-1; D not certain. The CDR3 has 14 amino acids. From germline, CDR1 is KGHSH and CDR2 LQKENI. Trimming stripped 2 bases from V and 1 base from J, with 8 bases between. Here the CDR3 DNA reads TGTGCCAGCTCACCAAGGGATTGGAACACTGAAGCTTTCTTT. It codes for CASSPRDWNTEAFF.

This clonotype was observed at least ten times. The DNA of the CDR3 is TGTGCCAGCAGGGACAGAGGCTCAACTAATGAAAAACTGTTTTTT. Translation gives CASRDRGSTNEKLFF. This chain uses TRBV2 with TRBJ1-4; D perhaps matches TRBD1 (6 bases). CDR1 and CDR2 from the germline V gene are SNHLY and FYNNEI. There are 15 residues in the CDR3. Trimming took 6 bases from V and 0 from J, leaving 11 bases between them.